Below, 2 T cell receptor beta chains from the same sample are listed, as sequenced in a study of post-analysis software for immune sequencing data. Findings and limits, study-wide: Elevated frequency relative to controls characterized several TRBV segments in patients, TRBV5-6, TRBV5-1 and TRBV20-1 among them.

These receptors' antigens are unknown. Unique molecular identifiers tagged the TCR beta cDNA libraries. From the PCR reads, TCRdb called clonotypes with MiXCR, one entry per CDR3 protein. This sample has hundreds of thousands of distinct CDR3 sequences, with 40% to 50% found just once. Source material: blood. These receptor sequences come from a girl between 10 and 17 years old with multiple sclerosis.

The CDR3: CASSLGGGTKTQYF. DNA for the CDR3: TGTGCCAGCAGTTTAGGTGGCGGAACGAAGACCCAGTACTTC. The V and J genes are TRBV12-3 or TRBV12-4 and TRBJ2-5, with no clear D. The CDR3 loop spans 14 amino acids. The V end was cut by 1 base, the J end by 6 bases, with 12 bases between.

V usage is TRBV11-2 and J usage is TRBJ2-1, with 14 bases identical to TRBD2. The ends lost 5 bases at V and 6 bases at J; junction bases unmatched: 3. The CDR3 runs 15 residues. The germline V gene has CDR1 SGHAT and CDR2 FQNNGV. The CDR3: CASSIGLAGGNEQFF. The CDR3 region has the DNA TGTGCCAGCAGCATAGGACTAGCGGGAGGCAATGAGCAGTTCTTC.